The clone carrying this TCR beta chain was seen a single time. Its antigen is undetermined. CDR3 size: 17 residues. CDR1 SGHDN and CDR2 FVKESK come from the germline V gene. The V and J ends lost 4 bases and 1 base, in that order; junction bases with no gene match: 5. This record belongs to a study of cytomegalovirus exposure and HLA in healthy donors. Regarding the study as a whole: A later analysis found that most CMV-associated TCR beta chains appeared HLA-restricted. TCR beta chains associated with HLA were, in a later analysis, more clonally expanded than equally common others. Among the most significant clusters, several appeared linked to common viral pathogens in a later analysis. The study listed 164 cytomegalovirus-associated TCR beta chains.

The PCR was carried out with 60 Vbeta primers and 13 Jbeta primers. This table comes from immunoSEQ multiplex PCR, and its TCRdb copy is limited to in-frame clones, with some not included. The sample records roughly 70,000 clones, roughly 81% being singletons. Sample: PBMCs. The sequence derives from a human donor in good health. This sequence joins TRBV14 and TRBJ2-2, with 11 bases that match TRBD2. The CDR3 region is CASSLAGTSGNTGELFF. CDR3 DNA sequence: TGTGCCAGCAGCCTAGCTGGGACTAGCGGGAACACCGGGGAGCTGTTTTTT.